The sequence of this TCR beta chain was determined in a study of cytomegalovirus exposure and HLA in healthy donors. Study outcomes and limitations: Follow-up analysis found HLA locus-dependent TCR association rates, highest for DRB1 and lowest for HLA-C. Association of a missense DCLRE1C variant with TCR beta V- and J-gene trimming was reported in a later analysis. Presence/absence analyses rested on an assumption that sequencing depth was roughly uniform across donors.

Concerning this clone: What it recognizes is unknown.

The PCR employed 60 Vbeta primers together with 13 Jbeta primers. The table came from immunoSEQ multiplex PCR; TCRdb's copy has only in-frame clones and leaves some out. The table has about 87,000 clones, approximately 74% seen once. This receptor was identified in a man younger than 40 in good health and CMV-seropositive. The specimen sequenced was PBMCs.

The CDR3 coding sequence is TGCGCCAGCAGCCGGATACCAAGTGGGACAGGGGTCTCCTACGAGCAGTACTTC. This codes for CASSRIPSGTGVSYEQYF. The gene calls are TRBV4-1 and TRBJ2-7; 10 nucleotides agree with TRBD1. This CDR3 is built from 18 residues. Looked up from germline, CDR1 is MGHRA and CDR2 is YSYEKL. Unmatched junction bases numbered 12, after V lost 4 bases and J lost 0 bases.